Below, one T cell receptor beta chain is given with its context. The ends were cut back, 6 bases at V and 6 bases at J, with 11 bases in the middle. The CDR3 runs 11 residues. CDR1 is SQVTM, CDR2 ANQGSEA, per germline. This record belongs to a study of blood T cells in healthy people across ages. At the level of the study: Template switching recovered approximately one barcoded beta molecule for every two T cells.

Then a second PCR, running roughly 6 to 11 cycles, was carried out with a sample-barcoded 5' primer and a J-beta primer mix. Template switching added a 12-random-nucleotide identifier to every cDNA molecule. TCRdb independently ran MiXCR on the 5' RACE reads; one entry per CDR3 protein. The sample lists around 280,000 distinct CDR3 sequences; 25% to 30% were seen once. The receptor's source is a woman aged 65 to 85 in good health. The chain is built from TRBV29-1 and TRBJ1-2, with TRBD1 as a possible D gene (5 bases). The source material was blood. The CDR3 DNA reads as TGCAGCGTAGGGGACGGAGATGGCTACACCTTC. It translates to CSVGDGDGYTF.